This T cell receptor beta chain was sequenced during a study of metastatic and nonmetastatic thyroid tumors. CDR1 and CDR2 (germline): SEHNR, FQNEAQ (reference sequence). There are 14 residues in the CDR3. Trimming removed 1 base at V and 4 bases at J, with 7 bases between. Each patient went into thyroid surgery without having received any treatment. In the original analysis: Building a distant-metastasis classifier for papillary thyroid cancer drew on CDR3 differences across clinicopathological groups. TCRdb reprocessed the PCR reads via MiXCR. Clone size and V and J calls follow TCRdb, not the original study. The data show about 17,000 clones, with around a quarter seen just once and around 16% held by the top ten.

The chain combines TRBV7-9 with TRBJ1-4, with D perhaps TRBD1 (6 bases). This receptor was obtained from a female donor with papillary thyroid cancer or a benign thyroid nodule (not recorded which). Some clones in this sample may be carry-over from other donors' samples. Sample: tumor tissue. CDR3 nucleotide sequence: TGTGCCAGCAGCTTAGGACAGGTTAATGAAAAACTGTTTTTT. It is translated as CASSLGQVNEKLFF.